These 4 T cell receptor beta chains originate from one sample sequenced in a study of breast tumors, draining lymph nodes, adjacent tissues (dated by TCRdb to between 2015 and 2016). The library was built by means of multiplex PCR. Data came from an Illumina HiSeq 2000. TCRdb's own reprocessing of the public reads used fastp at Q25 and MiXCR and kept productive beta chains. Each CDR3 protein appears once, grouped with its most common genes and DNA. Across this sample there are some 230,000 distinct CDR3 sequences, with less than 40% seen only once. 3% to 4.5% of the sample comes from the top ten. The axillary draining lymph nodes of breast cancer patients were the source of the lymph node samples. The sequencing sample was made of axillary lymph node tissue. The receptor set was obtained from a female donor with breast cancer. Some clones in this sample may be carry-over from other donors' samples.

This clonotype showed up many times. This chain uses TRBV7-9 with TRBJ2-2; possibly TRBD1 for D (5 bases). CDR3 size: 13 residues. Germline CDR1 is SEHNR and CDR2 is FQNEAQ (reference sequence). V was cut by 5 bases and J by 2 bases, with 6 bases left in between. The CDR3 spells CASSDSNTGELFF. In DNA form, the CDR3 reads TGTGCCAGCAGCGACAGCAACACCGGGGAGCTGTTTTTT.

This rearrangement joins TRBV13 to TRBJ2-1; 8 nucleotides agree with TRBD2. V shed 1 base and J 8 bases; nucleotides not matched to a gene: 10. The CDR3 extends over 16 amino acids. Germline lookup yields CDR1 PRHDT and CDR2 FYEKMQ (reference sequence). CDR3 residues: CASSLEGGRRGDEQFF. CDR3 DNA: TGTGCCAGCAGCTTAGAAGGCGGGAGGCGAGGGGATGAGCAGTTCTTC.

The V and J genes are TRBV6-1 and TRBJ2-3; maybe TRBD1 (6 bases). Germline V gene lookup returns CDR1 MNHNS and CDR2 SASEGT. The CDR3 runs 15 residues. Trimming cost V 1 base and J 6 bases, with 14 bases left between them. The chain's CDR3 is CASSEVWAGADTQYF. In nucleotides, the CDR3 is TGTGCCAGCAGTGAAGTATGGGCAGGGGCGGATACGCAGTATTTT.

This clonotype was picked up one time. A read error may be the cause here, since a much bigger clone is one base away. This rearrangement joins TRBV6-6 to TRBJ1-5; D gene ambiguous. With 6 bases removed from V and 6 bases from J, the gap between germline ends came to 12 bases. CDR3 length equals 13 residues. CDR1 is MNHNY and CDR2 is SVGAGI in the germline V gene (reference sequence). CDR3 amino acids: CASRERRSQPQHF. For the CDR3, the DNA is TGTGCCAGCAGGGAAAGGAGAAGTCAGCCCCAGCATTTT.